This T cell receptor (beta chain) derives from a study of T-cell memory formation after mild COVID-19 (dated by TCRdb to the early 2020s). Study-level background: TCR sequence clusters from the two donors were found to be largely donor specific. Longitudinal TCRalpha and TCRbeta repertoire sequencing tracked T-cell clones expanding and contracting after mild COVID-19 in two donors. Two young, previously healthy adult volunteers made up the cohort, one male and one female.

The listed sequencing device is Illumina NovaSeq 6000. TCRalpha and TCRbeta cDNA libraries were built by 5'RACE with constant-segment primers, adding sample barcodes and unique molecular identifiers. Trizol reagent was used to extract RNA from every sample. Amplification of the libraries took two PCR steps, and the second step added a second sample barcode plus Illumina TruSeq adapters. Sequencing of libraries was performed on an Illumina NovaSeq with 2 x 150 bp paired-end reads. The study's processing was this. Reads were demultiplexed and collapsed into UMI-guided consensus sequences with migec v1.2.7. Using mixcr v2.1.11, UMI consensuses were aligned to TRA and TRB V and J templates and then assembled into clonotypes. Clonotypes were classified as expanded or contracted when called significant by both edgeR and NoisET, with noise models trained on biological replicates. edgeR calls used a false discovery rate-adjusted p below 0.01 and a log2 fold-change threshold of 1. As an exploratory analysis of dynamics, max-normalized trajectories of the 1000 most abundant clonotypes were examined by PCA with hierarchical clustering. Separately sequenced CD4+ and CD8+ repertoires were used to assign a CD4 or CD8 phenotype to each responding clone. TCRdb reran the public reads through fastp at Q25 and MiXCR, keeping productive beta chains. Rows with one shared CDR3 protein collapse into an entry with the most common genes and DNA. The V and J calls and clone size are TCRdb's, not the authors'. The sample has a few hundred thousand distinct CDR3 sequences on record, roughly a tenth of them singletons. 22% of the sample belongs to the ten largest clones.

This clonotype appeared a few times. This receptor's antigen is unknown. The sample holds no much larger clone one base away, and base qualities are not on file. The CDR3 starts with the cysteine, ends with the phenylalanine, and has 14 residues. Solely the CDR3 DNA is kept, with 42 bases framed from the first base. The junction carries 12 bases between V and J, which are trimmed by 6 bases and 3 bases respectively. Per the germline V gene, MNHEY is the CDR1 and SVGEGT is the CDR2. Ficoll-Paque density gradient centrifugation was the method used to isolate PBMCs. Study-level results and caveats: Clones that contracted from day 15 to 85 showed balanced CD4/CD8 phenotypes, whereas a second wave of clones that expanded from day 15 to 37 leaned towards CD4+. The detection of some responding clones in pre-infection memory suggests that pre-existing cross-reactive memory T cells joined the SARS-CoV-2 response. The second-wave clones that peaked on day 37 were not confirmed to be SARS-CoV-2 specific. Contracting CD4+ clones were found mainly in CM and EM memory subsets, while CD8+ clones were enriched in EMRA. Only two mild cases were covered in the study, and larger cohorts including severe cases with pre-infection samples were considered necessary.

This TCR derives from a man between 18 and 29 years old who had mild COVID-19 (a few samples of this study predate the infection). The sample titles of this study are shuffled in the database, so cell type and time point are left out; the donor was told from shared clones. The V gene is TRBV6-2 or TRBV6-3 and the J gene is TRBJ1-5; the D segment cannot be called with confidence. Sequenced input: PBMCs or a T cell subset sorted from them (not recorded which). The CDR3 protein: CASSPRIFNQPQHF. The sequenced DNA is TGTGCCAGCAGCCCTCGGATATTCAATCAGCCCCAGCATTTT.